The sample holds one count of the clone carrying this TCR beta chain. No antigen is known for it. The table came from immunoSEQ multiplex PCR; TCRdb's copy has only in-frame clones and leaves some out. Of about 180,000 clones in the sample, 85% to 95% were seen once. CDR1 and CDR2 (germline): SNHLY, FYNNEI. V gave up 4 bases and J gave up 1 base, with 13 bases separating them. The CDR3 runs to 15 residues. This sample stems from a study of T cell responses to AZD1222 COVID-19 vaccine. Study results and limitations: Repertoires in all cases were sampled only once the peak T cell response had passed. White British people made up most donors, females outnumbered males, and clonal diversity was possibly underestimated. Only a handful of AZD1222 recipients, several in all, had baseline seropositivity.

The material sequenced was peripheral blood, taken 28 days after the second dose of the MenACWY control vaccine. This clonotype was sampled from an adult who received the MenACWY meningococcal vaccine as a control. The J gene is TRBJ1-1, the V gene TRBV2; D is perhaps TRBD1 (5 bases). The CDR3: CASSVQGLGNTEAFF. CDR3 nucleotide sequence: TGTGCCAGCAGTGTCCAGGGCTTGGGGAACACTGAAGCTTTCTTT.